Listed below are T cell receptor beta chains from one sample, sequenced in a study of cytomegalovirus exposure and HLA in healthy donors. Libraries were prepared by immunoSEQ multiplex PCR; TCRdb keeps only in-frame clonotypes and omits some of them. Among 85,000 to 100,000 clones, around 67% were seen once, and the ten largest hold 2% to 2.5%. Material for sequencing was PBMCs. The receptors here all came from a human donor in good health. The CDR3 runs from the conserved cysteine through the conserved F or W. D genes are given only for firm matches. Part of the rows lack a size; the others show once, few, many or a class for expanded clones.

D | J | size | V | DNA | CDR3
- | TRBJ1-4 | once | TRBV5-4 | TGTGCCAGCAGCTTGGGGTCCAGGGCGACTCAGGAAAAACTGTTTTTT | CASSLGSRATQEKLFF
- | TRBJ1-2 | once | TRBV5-1 | TGCGCCAGCAGCTTTGCCGGCGACGGGATCTATGGCTACACCTTC | CASSFAGDGIYGYTF
- | TRBJ2-2 | - | TRBV6-1 | TGTGCCAGCAGACGAGTCGGACTAACCGGGGAGCTGTTTTTT | CASRRVGLTGELFF
TRBD1 | TRBJ1-5 | few | TRBV11-2 | TGTGCCAGCAGCGTGGGACAGGGGAGCAATCAGCCCCAGCATTTT | CASSVGQGSNQPQHF
- | TRBJ2-7 | - | TRBV18 | TGTGCCAGCTCACCACCAACTCAACAGGGTGGTGAGCAGTACTTC | CASSPPTQQGGEQYF
- | TRBJ1-2 | - | TRBV7-2 | TGTGCCAGCAGCCCCTTGGGGACTTATGGCTACACCTTC | CASSPLGTYGYTF
TRBD1 | TRBJ2-5 | - | TRBV7-6 | TGTGCCAGCAGCGCGTCCACAGGGGGCGAGACCCAGTACTTC | CASSASTGGETQYF
- | TRBJ2-7 | - | TRBV4-3 | TGCGCCAGCAGCCAAGAAGGGGGTCCTCCACACTCCTACGAGCAGTACTTC | CASSQEGGPPHSYEQYF
- | TRBJ2-7 | - | TRBV29-1 | TGCAGCGCGCGGGACGTCGCCTACGAGCAGTACTTC | CSARDVAYEQYF
- | TRBJ1-5 | - | TRBV19 | TGTGCCAGTAGTATAGATGGGGGCAGCCAGCCCCAGCATTTT | CASSIDGGSQPQHF
TRBD2 | TRBJ2-7 | - | TRBV19 | TGTGCCAGTAGAGAGCGGGGGGCGAGGGAGCAGTACTTC | CASRERGAREQYF
- | TRBJ2-1 | - | TRBV27 | TGTGCCAGCAGTGGGTGGAGGGGTCGGGGGTTCCTCGATGAGCAGTTCTTC | CASSGWRGRGFLDEQFF
TRBD1 | TRBJ1-1 | - | TRBV5-1 | TGCGCCAGCAGCGGCCAGACAGGGGGATACACTGAAGCTTTCTTT | CASSGQTGGYTEAFF
- | TRBJ2-3 | - | TRBV11-2 | TGTGCCAGCAGCTTAGTGGGGGCCCTCACAGATACGCAGTATTTT | CASSLVGALTDTQYF
TRBD2 | TRBJ2-1 | - | TRBV6-4 | TGTGCCAGCAGCGCCTTGGGGGGGGCCTACAATGAGCAGTTCTTC | CASSALGGAYNEQFF
- | TRBJ1-2 | - | TRBV6-5 | TGTGCCAGCAGTTACTCGTGGCAGGGGCCTGATGGCTACACCTTC | CASSYSWQGPDGYTF
- | TRBJ2-4 | - | TRBV9 | TGTGCCAGCAGCCCCGGGACTTTCAAAAACATTCAGTACTTC | CASSPGTFKNIQYF
- | TRBJ2-3 | few | TRBV5-1 | TGCGCCAGCAGCTCAAGCACAGATACGCAGTATTTT | CASSSSTDTQYF
TRBD2 | TRBJ2-2 | - | TRBV5-1 | TGCGCCAGCAGCCCCATTGGGACTAGCGGGGCGAACACCGGGGAGCTGTTTTTT | CASSPIGTSGANTGELFF
- | TRBJ1-1 | once | TRBV5-4 | TGTGCCAGCAGCTCCCGGGAAATACACACTGAAGCTTTCTTT | CASSSREIHTEAFF
- | TRBJ2-1 | - | TRBV7-8 | TGTGCCAGCAGCTTCGGGGGGCTCTCCTACAATGAGCAGTTCTTC | CASSFGGLSYNEQFF
- | TRBJ1-4 | - | TRBV6-1 | TGTGCCAGCTCTGGGGGCGCAACTAATGAAAAACTGTTTTTT | CASSGGATNEKLFF
TRBD1 | TRBJ2-2 | few | TRBV5-1 | TGCGCCAGCAGCTTCGGACAGGGAAGAGCCGGGGAGCTGTTTTTT | CASSFGQGRAGELFF
- | TRBJ1-4 | few | TRBV10-2 | TGCGCCAGCAGTGTAGGCAGCCCCGGAGAGGATGAAAAACTGTTTTTT | CASSVGSPGEDEKLFF
TRBD1 | TRBJ2-5 | few | TRBV29-1 | TGCAGCGTTGGGGGACAGCAAGAGACCCAGTACTTC | CSVGGQQETQYF
TRBD1 | TRBJ1-2 | - | TRBV6-1 | TGTGCCAGCAGTCCAGACAGGGAAGTCTGGGGCTACACCTTC | CASSPDREVWGYTF
TRBD1 | TRBJ1-1 | few | TRBV19 | TGTGCCAGTAGTATGAGGACAGGGGGGAACACTGAAGCTTTCTTT | CASSMRTGGNTEAFF
- | TRBJ2-3 | - | TRBV6-1 | TGTGCCAGCAATGAGCGCATTGATACGCAGTATTTT | CASNERIDTQYF
TRBD1 | TRBJ2-5 | few | TRBV6-6 | TGTGCCAGCTCCCGTCCCGGGACAGGGTTGCAAGAGACCCAGTACTTC | CASSRPGTGLQETQYF
- | TRBJ2-7 | - | TRBV11-2 | TGTGCCAGCAGCTCCGGAACGGGGGAGGCCTACGAGCAGTACTTC | CASSSGTGEAYEQYF
- | TRBJ2-4 | - | TRBV5-1 | TGCGCCAGCAGCAAGACAGAAGCCAAAAACATTCAGTACTTC | CASSKTEAKNIQYF
TRBD1 | TRBJ1-5 | - | TRBV19 | TGTGCCAGTAGTATGGAACAGGGGCGGCCCCAGCATTTT | CASSMEQGRPQHF
TRBD1 | TRBJ2-7 | few | TRBV4-1 | TGCGCCAGCAGCCAAGATGGGAACAGGGGCAACAGCTACGAGCAGTACTTC | CASSQDGNRGNSYEQYF
TRBD1 | TRBJ1-2 | - | TRBV5-5 | TGTGCCAGCAGCTTCGATTGGACAGGCCAGTGGGCTAACTATGGCTACACCTTC | CASSFDWTGQWANYGYTF
- | TRBJ1-1 | - | TRBV5-8 | TGTGCCAGCAGCCGGGGTCCGTGGAACACTGAAGCTTTCTTT | CASSRGPWNTEAFF
- | TRBJ2-7 | - | TRBV5-4 | TGTGCCAGCAGCATAAGCCCGGGGGGCGGCTCCTACGAGCAGTACTTC | CASSISPGGGSYEQYF
- | TRBJ2-3 | - | TRBV6-6 | TGTGCCAGCAGAGATACAGTAGGGGCCAACACAGATACGCAGTATTTT | CASRDTVGANTDTQYF
- | TRBJ2-2 | - | TRBV15 | TGTGCCACCAGCAGAGCCAGGGTAGACACCGGGGAGCTGTTTTTT | CATSRARVDTGELFF
TRBD1 | TRBJ1-4 | once | TRBV4-2 | TGTGCCAGCAGCCAAGACGGGGACAGGGACGTTGAAAAACTGTTTTTT | CASSQDGDRDVEKLFF
- | TRBJ2-5 | - | TRBV5-1 | TGCGCCAGGAGGGTAGAGACCCAGTACTTC | CARRVETQYF
- | TRBJ2-1 | once | TRBV10-3 | TGTGCCATCAAAAATACACAGGGAAAGGGTGTGGGTAATGGGCAGTTCTTC | CAIKNTQGKGVGNGQFF
TRBD2 | TRBJ2-5 | - | TRBV9 | TGTGCCAGCAGCCCCCGGTCGAGCGGGGGTGAGACCCAGTACTTC | CASSPRSSGGETQYF
- | TRBJ2-1 | - | TRBV19 | TGTGCCAGTAGTGTAGGATCGGGGAGGAATGAGCAGTTCTTC | CASSVGSGRNEQFF
- | TRBJ1-1 | - | TRBV5-8 | TGTGCCAGCAGCTTCTCCGGCGGCACTGAAGCTTTCTTT | CASSFSGGTEAFF
- | TRBJ2-5 | once | TRBV6-5 | TGTGCCAGCAGTTACAGCGGAGCTACTCAAGAGACCCAGTACTTC | CASSYSGATQETQYF
TRBD2 | TRBJ2-5 | - | TRBV2 | TGTGCCAGCAGTGAAGACGAGCGGGGGGGCGTCGAGACCCAGTACTTC | CASSEDERGGVETQYF
- | TRBJ2-1 | few | TRBV5-1 | TGCGCCAGCAGGCAGATGGGGCCCTACAATGAGCAGTTCTTC | CASRQMGPYNEQFF
- | TRBJ2-1 | - | TRBV7-3 | TGTGCCAGCAGCTCCCCCCAGGCCCACAATGAGCAGTTCTTC | CASSSPQAHNEQFF
TRBD1 | TRBJ1-5 | - | TRBV7-8 | TGTGCCAGCAGCCCTCAAACAGGGGGCGATCAGCCCCAGCATTTT | CASSPQTGGDQPQHF
TRBD1 | TRBJ1-2 | few | TRBV2 | TGTGCCAGCACTCCACAGGGGGACTATGGCTACACCTTC | CASTPQGDYGYTF
- | TRBJ2-5 | - | TRBV7-2 | TGTGCCAGCAGCTATAACCGGGGACAAGAGACCCAGTACTTC | CASSYNRGQETQYF
TRBD1 | TRBJ1-4 | - | TRBV5-6 | TGTGCCAGCAGCTTCGGACAGGCGGGCGAAAAACTGTTTTTT | CASSFGQAGEKLFF
- | TRBJ1-6 | - | TRBV14 | TGTGCCAGCAGCCCAGGGTTTAACGGATCACCCCTCCACTTT | CASSPGFNGSPLHF
- | TRBJ2-7 | few | TRBV18 | TGTGCCAGCTCACCACCAGCCGATTCCTACGAGCAGTACTTC | CASSPPADSYEQYF
- | TRBJ1-1 | - | TRBV7-3 | TGTGCCAGCAGCTCAGACGGTAACACTAAAGCTTTCTTT | CASSSDGNTKAFF
- | TRBJ2-7 | - | TRBV4-1 | TGCGCCAGCAGCCACGGGAGTTACGAGCAGTACTTC | CASSHGSYEQYF
- | TRBJ1-5 | few | TRBV7-8 | TGTGCCAGCAGCTTAGCCGGTAGACAGGGCAATCAGCCCCAGCATTTT | CASSLAGRQGNQPQHF
- | TRBJ1-1 | - | TRBV7-7 | TGTGCCAGCAGCTTACAGGTTGACACTGAAGCTTTCTTT | CASSLQVDTEAFF
- | TRBJ1-3 | - | TRBV5-1 | TGCGCCAGTCTGCACGGGAAAAGCTCTGGAAACACCATATATTTT | CASLHGKSSGNTIYF
- | TRBJ2-6 | - | TRBV4-3 | TGCGCCAGCAGCCATTCCGAGGTCGACAACGTCCTGACTTTC | CASSHSEVDNVLTF